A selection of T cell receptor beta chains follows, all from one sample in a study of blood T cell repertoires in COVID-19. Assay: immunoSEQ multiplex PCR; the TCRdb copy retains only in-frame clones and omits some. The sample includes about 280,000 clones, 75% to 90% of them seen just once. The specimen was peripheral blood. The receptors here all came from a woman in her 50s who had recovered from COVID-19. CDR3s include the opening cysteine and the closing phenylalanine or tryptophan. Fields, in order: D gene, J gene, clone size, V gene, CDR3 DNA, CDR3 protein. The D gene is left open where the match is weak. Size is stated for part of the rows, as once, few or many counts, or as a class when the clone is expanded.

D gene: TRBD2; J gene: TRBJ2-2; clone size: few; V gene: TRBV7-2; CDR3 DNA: TGTGCCAGCAGCTCGCTAGCGGGGATGAACACCGGGGAGCTGTTTTTT; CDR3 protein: CASSSLAGMNTGELFF
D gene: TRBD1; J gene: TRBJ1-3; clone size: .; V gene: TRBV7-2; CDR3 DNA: TGTGCCAGCAGGACCGGGACAGGGTACGGAAACACCATATATTTT; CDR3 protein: CASRTGTGYGNTIYF
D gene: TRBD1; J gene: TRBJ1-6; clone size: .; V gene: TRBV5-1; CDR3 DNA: TGCGCCAGCAGTCTCTATGGGGGACAGACTAATTCACCCCTCCACTTT; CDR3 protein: CASSLYGGQTNSPLHF
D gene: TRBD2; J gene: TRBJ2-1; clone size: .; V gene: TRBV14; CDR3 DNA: TGTGCCAGCAGCCAAGAGACCACGGGACTAGCGGCCTCCTACAATGAGCAGTTCTTC; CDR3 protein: CASSQETTGLAASYNEQFF
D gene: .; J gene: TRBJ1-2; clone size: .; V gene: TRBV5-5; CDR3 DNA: TGTGCCAGCAGCTTGGGGTGGAGGGACTTCTATGGCTACACCTTC; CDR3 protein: CASSLGWRDFYGYTF
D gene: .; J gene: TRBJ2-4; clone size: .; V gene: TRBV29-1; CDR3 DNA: TGCAGCGTGGCGGACCCAGGGGAGGCCAAAAACATTCAGTACTTC; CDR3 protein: CSVADPGEAKNIQYF
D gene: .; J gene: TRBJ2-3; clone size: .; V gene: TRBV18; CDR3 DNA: TGTGCCAGCTCACCCGTGGGGGGTAGTAGCACAGATACGCAGTATTTT; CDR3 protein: CASSPVGGSSTDTQYF
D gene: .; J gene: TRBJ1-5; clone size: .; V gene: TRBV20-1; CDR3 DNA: TGCAGTGCTAGTTTGGCGGCAGGGGGCAATCAGCCCCAGCATTTT; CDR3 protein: CSASLAAGGNQPQHF
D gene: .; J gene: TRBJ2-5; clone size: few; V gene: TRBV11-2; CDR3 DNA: TGTGCCAGCAGCTCCGGCTCTCAGGGTGTGACCCAGTACTTC; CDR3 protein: CASSSGSQGVTQYF
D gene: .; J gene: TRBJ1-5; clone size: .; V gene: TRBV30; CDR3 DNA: TGTGCCTGGAGTCACAGGTTTCGACAGCCCCAGCATTTT; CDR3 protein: CAWSHRFRQPQHF
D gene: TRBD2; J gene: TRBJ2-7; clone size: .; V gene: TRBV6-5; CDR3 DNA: TGTGCCAGCAGTTTCTTAGCGGGGAAGAGCTCCTACGAGCAGTACTTC; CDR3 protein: CASSFLAGKSSYEQYF
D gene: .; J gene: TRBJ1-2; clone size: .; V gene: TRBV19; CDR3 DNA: TGTGCCAGTACCATGGGAGCAGGGGCCTATGGCTACACCTTC; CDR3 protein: CASTMGAGAYGYTF
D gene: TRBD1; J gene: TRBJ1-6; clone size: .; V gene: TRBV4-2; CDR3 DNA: TGTGCCAGCAGCCAGGCCTCCGGGACAGGGAAAGGGTCACCCCTCCACTTT; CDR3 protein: CASSQASGTGKGSPLHF
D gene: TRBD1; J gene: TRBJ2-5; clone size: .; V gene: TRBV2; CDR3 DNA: TGTGCCAGCAGTGGACAGGGGTTGGAACAAGAGACCCAGTACTTC; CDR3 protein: CASSGQGLEQETQYF
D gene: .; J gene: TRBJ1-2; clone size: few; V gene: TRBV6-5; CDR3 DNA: TGTGCCAGCAGTTATGGGGGACTTCCTTATGGCTACACCTTC; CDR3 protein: CASSYGGLPYGYTF
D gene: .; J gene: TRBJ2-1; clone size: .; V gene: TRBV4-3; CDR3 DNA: TGCGCCAGCAGCCAAGATCTCGGAGGGAATGAGCAGTTCTTC; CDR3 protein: CASSQDLGGNEQFF
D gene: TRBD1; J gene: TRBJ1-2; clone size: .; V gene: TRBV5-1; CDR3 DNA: TGCGCCAGCAGCTTGGGAGGACAGGGAGGCTATGGCTACACCTTC; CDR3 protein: CASSLGGQGGYGYTF
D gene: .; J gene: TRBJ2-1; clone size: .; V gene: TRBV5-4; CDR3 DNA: TGTGCCAGCAGCTCGCCCCGGGTGTATGAGCAGTTCTTC; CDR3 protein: CASSSPRVYEQFF
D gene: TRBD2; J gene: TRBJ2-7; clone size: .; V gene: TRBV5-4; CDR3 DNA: TGTGCCAGCAGCTTGTCTCGGGGCGGGAGGAGGTTCGAGCAGTACTTC; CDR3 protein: CASSLSRGGRRFEQYF
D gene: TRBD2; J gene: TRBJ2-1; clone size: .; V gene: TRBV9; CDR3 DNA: TGTGCCAGCAGCGCCGACCTTGCGGGGGCCTACAATGAGCAGTTCTTC; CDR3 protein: CASSADLAGAYNEQFF
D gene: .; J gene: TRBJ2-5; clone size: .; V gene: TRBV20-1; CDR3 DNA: TGCAGTGCCCTACTAGGAGAGACCCAGTACTTC; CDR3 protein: CSALLGETQYF
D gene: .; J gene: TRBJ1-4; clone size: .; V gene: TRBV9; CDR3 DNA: TGTGCCAGCAGTATATCCGGGGATAACGAAAAACTGTTTTTT; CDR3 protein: CASSISGDNEKLFF
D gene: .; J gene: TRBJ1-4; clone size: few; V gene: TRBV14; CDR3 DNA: TGTGCCAGCAGCCATGGGGGCAAGTTCCGTGGGGGAAAACTGTTTTTT; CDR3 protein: CASSHGGKFRGGKLFF
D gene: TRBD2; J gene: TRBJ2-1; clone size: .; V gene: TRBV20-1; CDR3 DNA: TGCAGTGCTAGTGGGGGGAGTGGCGGGAGCTCCTACAATGAGCAGTTCTTC; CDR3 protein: CSASGGSGGSSYNEQFF
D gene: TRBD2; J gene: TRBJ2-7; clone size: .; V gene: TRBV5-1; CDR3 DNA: TGCGCCAGCAGCTTTAGCGGGAGTGTCTACGAGCAGTACTTC; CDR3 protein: CASSFSGSVYEQYF
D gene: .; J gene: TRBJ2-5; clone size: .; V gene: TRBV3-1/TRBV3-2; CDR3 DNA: TGTGCCAGCAGCCAAGATCATATGGTAGCGAGTTTCAGAGAGACCCAGTACTTC; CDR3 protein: CASSQDHMVASFRETQYF
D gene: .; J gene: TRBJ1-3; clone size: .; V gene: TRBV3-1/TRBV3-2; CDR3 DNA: TGTGCCAGCAGCTGGCGGGTTGGAAACACCATATATTTT; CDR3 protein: CASSWRVGNTIYF
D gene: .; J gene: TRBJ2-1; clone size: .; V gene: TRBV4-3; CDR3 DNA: TGCGCCAGCAGCCAAGAGCTAGCGTCCTACAATGAGCAGTTCTTC; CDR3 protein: CASSQELASYNEQFF
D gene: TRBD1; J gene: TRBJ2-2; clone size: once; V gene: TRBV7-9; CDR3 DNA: TGTGCCAGCAGCCTGGACAGGGTGGGCACCGGGGAGCTGTTTTTT; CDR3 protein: CASSLDRVGTGELFF